This T cell receptor (beta chain) was sequenced for a study of CD8+ T cells in alopecia areata. TCR sequencing used cDNA made by reverse transcription of extracted RNA. TCRdb's table, derived via immunoSEQ multiplex PCR, lists solely in-frame clones and lacks some. The sample lists 110,000 to 150,000 clones, roughly 50% occurring once. This clone was seen a few times. This CDR3 spans 16 amino acids. V was pared by 3 bases and J by 6 bases, with 10 bases of the junction left unmatched. CDR1 LNHDA and CDR2 SQIVND come from the germline V gene (reference sequence). The sample in question was CD4+ T cells sorted from blood, obtained at week 0. This rearrangement joins TRBV19 to TRBJ2-3; 9 bases are shared with TRBD2. This TCR derives from a human donor with alopecia areata. This CDR3 is CASSIWLAGSLDTQYF. Here the CDR3 DNA reads TGTGCCAGTAGTATCTGGCTAGCGGGGTCGCTGGATACGCAGTATTTT. The entire variable domain, with the rest obtained from reference TRBV19 and TRBJ2-3, is as follows: DGGITQSPKYLFRKEGQNVTLSCEQNLNHDAMYWYRQDPGQGLRLIYYSQIVNDFQKGDIAEGYSVSREKKESFPLTVTSAQKNPTAFYLCASSIWLAGSLDTQYFGPGTRLTVL.